The next 27 T cell receptor beta chains were all read from a single sample in a study of T cells in Graves' hyperthyroidism and ophthalmopathy. From RNA transcripts, TCR beta CDR3 regions were amplified. First-round RT-PCR of the TCR CDR3 relied on the HTBI primer set. TCRdb reprocessed the multiplex PCR reads via MiXCR and lists one record per CDR3 protein. Of nearly 750,000 distinct CDR3 sequences in the sample, 30% to 40% were seen once. Specimen: blood. The receptor source for this set is a woman aged 40 to 49 with Graves' hyperthyroidism.

This clonotype was picked up many times. This chain uses TRBV12-3 or TRBV12-4 with TRBJ1-2; D unclear. Trimming removed 5 bases from V and 8 bases from J, with 15 bases in between. This CDR3 is 13 amino acids long. The CDR3 sequence is CASSPGLSGGYTF. The CDR3 DNA reads TGTGCCAGCAGTCCCGGGCTTTCGGGCGGCTACACCTTC.

The chain joins TRBV7-8 to TRBJ2-7; possibly TRBD1 for D (6 bases). The CDR3 runs to 15 residues. Trimming took off 5 bases at V and 3 bases at J, with 17 bases between the two ends. Germline assignment: CDR1 SGHVS and CDR2 FQNEAQ. This CDR3 reads CASSQERGGGYEQYF. DNA for the CDR3: TGTGCCAGCAGCCAAGAAAGAGGGGGTGGCTACGAGCAGTACTTC.

This clonotype came up many times. The chain uses TRBV20-1 and TRBJ1-5; the D gene is possibly TRBD1 (5 bases). The CDR3 spans 12 residues. Deletions cut 4 bases from V and 6 bases from J, with 10 bases between. The germline gives CDR1 DFQATT, CDR2 SNEGSKA (reference sequence). The CDR3 protein is CSATVQGQPQHF. CDR3 sequence (DNA): TGCAGTGCTACCGTCCAGGGTCAGCCCCAGCATTTT.

The genes are TRBV20-1 and TRBJ2-7; 7 nucleotides match TRBD2. V was pared by 5 bases and J by 2 bases, with 15 bases of the junction left unmatched. CDR1 DFQATT and CDR2 SNEGSKA come from the germline V gene (reference sequence). The CDR3 is 16 amino acids. DNA for the CDR3: TGCAGTGCTTATCACCAGAGGGAGGGGTGGACCTACGAGCAGTACTTC. As protein: CSAYHQREGWTYEQYF.

The chain recombines TRBV29-1 with TRBJ2-7; weak D call: TRBD2 (8 bases). Trimming removed 7 bases from V and 4 bases from J, with 23 bases in between. CDR1 and CDR2 from the germline V gene are SQVTM and ANQGSEA. The CDR3 is 15 residues long. The CDR3 coding sequence is TGCAGCGCCCGGGGGGTAGCGGGACAGTCGTACGAGCAGTACTTC. Encoded protein: CSARGVAGQSYEQYF.

Many counts were recorded for this clonotype. The junction does not match germline at one end; this may be a read error. The rearrangement uses TRBV20-1 and TRBJ2-7; D may correspond to TRBD1 or TRBD2 (5 bases each). Germline CDR1 reads DFQATT; CDR2 reads SNEGSKA (reference sequence). This CDR3 comprises 14 residues. CDR3 DNA: TGCAGTGTTAGAACGGGACCAGCGAAGAACGAGCAGTACTTC. Its protein product is CSVRTGPAKNEQYF.

In this sample, this clonotype turned up many times. The chain has TRBV7-2 and TRBJ2-7; tentative D call: TRBD2 (5 bases). This CDR3 has 13 residues. V lost 5 bases, J lost 10 bases, and 18 bases lay in between. Germline V gene lookup returns CDR1 SGHTA and CDR2 FQGNSA. The CDR3 region is CASSSVSRVGQYF. CDR3 sequence (DNA): TGTGCCAGCAGCAGTGTTTCGCGGGTTGGTCAGTACTTC.

This clonotype has at least ten counts. The rearrangement joins TRBV29-1 to TRBJ2-7, with 9 positions matching TRBD2. The V gene's germline CDR1 is SQVTM and CDR2 ANQGSEA. This CDR3 contains 11 residues. V lost 7 bases, J lost 5 bases, and 3 bases stayed unmatched. The CDR3 bases are TGCAGCGCTGGGACTAGCAACGAGCAGTACTTC. Amino acids: CSAGTSNEQYF.

As regards this clonotype: A single base separates this from a much larger clone, so it may be a read error. This likely comes from a read error, as the CDR3 has no conserved phenylalanine or tryptophan at its end. The gene calls are TRBV13 and TRBJ1-1, with D hard to call. V was pared by 5 bases and J by 6 bases, with 10 bases between. The length of the CDR3 is 12 residues. Germline V lookup: CDR1 PRHDT, CDR2 FYEKMQ (reference sequence). The CDR3 DNA is TGTGCCAGCAGCCCCGCTCTAGCTGAAGCTTTCCTT. It specifies CASSPALAEAFL.

This clonotype has a handful of counts. In DNA form, the CDR3 reads TGCGCCAGCAGCCAAGTGTCGGACCGAGACTATGGCTACACCTTC. This codes for CASSQVSDRDYGYTF. This chain uses TRBV4-3 with TRBJ1-2; no definite D call. Germline V lookup: CDR1 LGHNA, CDR2 YSLEER. V was pared by 1 base and J by 3 bases, with 12 bases between. The CDR3 has 15 residues.

The chain uses TRBV10-3 and TRBJ2-5; D unresolved. The germline CDR1 and CDR2 sequences are ENHRY and SYGVKD. Trimming removed 3 bases from V and 2 bases from J, with 13 bases in between. There are 15 residues in the CDR3. The CDR3 sequence is CAISEPLPGQETQYF. In DNA, the CDR3 is TGTGCCATCAGTGAACCTCTCCCTGGGCAAGAGACCCAGTACTTC.

The genes are TRBV7-2 and TRBJ1-1; D is possibly TRBD1 (6 bases). This CDR3 has 14 amino acids. The V and J ends lost 4 bases and 6 bases respectively, with 15 bases between them. Per germline, CDR1 SGHTA and CDR2 FQGNSA. The CDR3 region is CASSSRGREPEAFF. The CDR3 DNA reads TGTGCCAGCAGCTCCAGGGGCAGGGAACCTGAAGCTTTCTTT.

This clonotype was picked up many times. This sequence joins TRBV7-9 and TRBJ1-1; a weak D match, TRBD1 (5 bases). This CDR3 is 12 amino acids long. Germline V gene data show CDR1 as SEHNR and CDR2 as FQNEAQ (reference sequence). V was trimmed by 3 bases and J by 7 bases, leaving 9 bases between them. DNA of the CDR3: TGTGCCAGCAGCTTCGGGAGGGGTGAAGCTTTCTTT. It codes for CASSFGRGEAFF.

The chain joins TRBV4-2 to TRBJ2-3; D is undetermined. The CDR3 length is 16 residues. Trimming removed 1 base from V and 5 bases from J, with 16 bases in between. CDR1 and CDR2 (germline): LGHNA, YNFKEQ. CDR3 amino acids: CASSQVRSLGGDTQYF. DNA for the CDR3: TGTGCCAGCAGCCAAGTCCGGTCGTTGGGTGGAGATACGCAGTATTTT.

The V call is TRBV13, the J call TRBJ1-1, with a tentative D call TRBD1 (5 bases). The germline V and J ends were trimmed by 0 bases and 6 bases, with 11 bases remaining between them. Germline assignment: CDR1 PRHDT and CDR2 FYEKMQ (reference sequence). This CDR3 is built from 14 residues. The CDR3 loop reads CASSLGTVVPEAFF. As DNA, the CDR3 is TGTGCCAGCAGCTTAGGGACAGTGGTCCCTGAAGCTTTCTTT.

This clonotype appeared many times. This sequence joins TRBV5-8 and TRBJ2-7; TRBD1 matches 8 bases. J lost 1 base, V lost 4 bases, and 7 bases had no gene match. Germline loops: CDR1 SGHTS, CDR2 YDEGEE. The CDR3 has 15 amino acids. The CDR3 region has the DNA TGTGCCAGCAGCCCCGGACAGGGCCGTTCCTACGAGCAGTACTTC. Encoded protein: CASSPGQGRSYEQYF.

V gene TRBV6-5 combines with J gene TRBJ1-2; 7 positions agree with TRBD1. Trimming at V came to 2 bases and at J to 12 bases, leaving 21 bases not matched to a gene. Looked up from germline, CDR1 is MNHEY and CDR2 is SVGAGI. The CDR3 has 17 amino acids. The CDR3 coding sequence is TGTGCCAGCAGTTACCGTAGATTGACAGGGTCTGGCTATTGCCACACCTTC. Translating it yields CASSYRRLTGSGYCHTF.

This clonotype has at least ten counts. The chain has TRBV19 and TRBJ1-5; no clear D gene. CDR3 length equals 14 residues. Trimming cost V 7 bases and J 2 bases, with 12 bases left between them. Germline CDR1 is LNHDA and CDR2 is SQIVND (reference sequence). The CDR3 sequence is CASNLNGGNQPQHF. The CDR3 DNA reads TGTGCCAGTAACCTCAACGGGGGCAATCAGCCCCAGCATTTT.

The sample holds many counts of this clonotype. The chain uses TRBV10-1 and TRBJ2-7; tentative D call: TRBD1 (5 bases). V gave up 1 base and J gave up 5 bases, with 15 bases separating them. The germline V gene encodes CDR1 WNHNN and CDR2 SYGVQD (reference sequence). CDR3 size: 15 residues. CDR3 loop: CASSELGSGIDEQYF. The CDR3 DNA sequence: TGCGCCAGCAGTGAGTTGGGCTCAGGGATCGACGAGCAGTACTTC.

This clonotype was seen more than once but under ten times. The chain uses TRBV10-3 and TRBJ2-7, with TRBD2 matching over 13 bases. Germline V gene sequence: CDR1 ENHRY, CDR2 SYGVKD. The CDR3 covers 19 residues. V trimming: 0 bases; J trimming: 3 bases; junction bases outside the gene matches: 11. The CDR3 spells CAISESLGRTSGSGYEQYF. CDR3 sequence (DNA): TGTGCCATCAGTGAGTCTTTAGGACGGACTAGCGGGAGTGGCTACGAGCAGTACTTC.

With regard to this clonotype: No conserved phenylalanine or tryptophan ends this CDR3, so it is likely a read error. The DNA is omitted, as the CDR3 cannot be located on it reliably, and the CDR3 follows TCRdb's listing. The chain couples TRBV20-1 to TRBJ2-5; the D call TRBD2 from the table was never checked on the DNA. The length of the CDR3 is 11 amino acids, counting both ends. Germline CDR1 DFQATT, CDR2 SNEGSKA (reference sequence). The CDR3 loop reads CSASTSGGTSN.

The chain combines TRBV10-3 with TRBJ1-4, with unresolved D. Per the germline V gene, CDR1 is ENHRY and CDR2 is SYGVKD. The CDR3 consists of 16 residues. V lost 10 bases to trimming and J lost 4 bases, with 22 bases between them. The CDR3 loop is CATGSGNTEGNEKLFF. DNA for the CDR3: TGTGCCACCGGGAGCGGGAACACTGAGGGTAATGAAAAACTGTTTTTT.

This chain joins TRBV28 and TRBJ1-1, with TRBD1 as a possible D gene (5 bases). The CDR3 is 16 amino acids. CDR1 is MDHEN, CDR2 SYDVKM, per germline. V was shortened by 4 bases and J by 3 bases, with 18 bases between the two germline ends. The CDR3, as DNA: TGTGCCAGCAGTTCACCTTTTAGGGGTCCACACACTGAAGCTTTCTTT. This translates into CASSSPFRGPHTEAFF.

V is TRBV5-1 and J is TRBJ1-4; D call uncertain. Germline loops: CDR1 SGHRS, CDR2 YFSETQ. The CDR3 covers 15 residues. V lost 4 bases, J lost 0 bases, and 10 bases lay in between. CDR3 nucleotides: TGCGCCAGCAGCCTGGGGTATGCAACTAATGAAAAACTGTTTTTT. Residues: CASSLGYATNEKLFF.

With regard to this clonotype: An end of the junction differs from the germline gene, which may be a read error. The chain uses TRBV4-3 and TRBJ1-3; D is undetermined. The CDR3 is 12 amino acids. In germline, CDR1 is LGHNA, CDR2 YSLEER. The CDR3 nucleotides are TGCGCCAGCAGCCCGACGGCCGGAGCCATGTATTTT. This encodes CASSPTAGAMYF.

This clonotype was observed a handful of times. The chain carries TRBV20-1 and TRBJ1-2; D is unclear. This CDR3 comprises 14 residues. Trimming pared 0 bases from V and 4 bases from J, leaving 12 bases between. CDR1 and CDR2 from the germline V gene are DFQATT and SNEGSKA (reference sequence). This CDR3 is CSARDLLRGYGYTF. DNA for the CDR3: TGCAGTGCTAGAGATCTCCTGCGGGGCTATGGCTACACCTTC.

Concerning this clonotype: A much larger clone is a single base away; this may be a read error. V is TRBV7-2 and J is TRBJ2-7; D is ambiguous. Germline V gene sequence: CDR1 SGHTA, CDR2 FQGNSA. CDR3 length: 11 amino acids. Trimming stripped 5 bases from V and 4 bases from J, with 6 bases between. The CDR3, as DNA: TGTGCCAGCAGCCATCAGTACGAGCAGTACTTC. This gives the protein CASSHQYEQYF. The entire variable domain, with the rest obtained from reference TRBV7-2 and TRBJ2-7, is as follows: GAGVSQSPSNKVTEKGKDVELRCDPISGHTALYWYRQSLGQGLEFLIYFQGNSAPDKSGLPSDRFSAERTGGSVSTLTIQRTQQEDSAVYLCASSHQYEQYFGPGTRLTVT.